This T cell receptor (beta chain) appears in the sequencing data of a study of glioma-infiltrating T cells after dendritic cell vaccination. Time point meaning: after dendritic cell vaccination, including at tumor progression/relapse. Only in-frame clones appear in the TCRdb table, and some are missing; sequencing was by immunoSEQ multiplex PCR. Among tens of thousands of clones listed, about nine tenths were seen once. The material sequenced was blood, taken after dendritic cell vaccination. This TCR derives from a human donor with glioblastoma.

CDR3 in DNA: TGTGCCAGCAGTCACAAGGGGAGGTCCTACGAGCAGTACTTC. Translating gives CASSHKGRSYEQYF. V and J are TRBV28 and TRBJ2-7; D is possibly TRBD2 (6 bases). Germline lookup yields CDR1 MDHEN and CDR2 SYDVKM. Trimming took off 5 bases at V and 1 base at J, with 12 bases between the two ends. The CDR3 is 14 residues long.